A selection of T cell receptor beta chains follows, all from one sample in a study of blood T cell repertoires in COVID-19. The table came from immunoSEQ multiplex PCR; TCRdb's copy has only in-frame clones and leaves some out. The sample has about 290,000 clones, roughly 89% seen once; the top ten hold around 10%. Sample: peripheral blood. These receptors all come from a woman in her 30s with COVID-19, enrolled during active disease. Both conserved end residues are part of each CDR3. Fields, in order: clone size, V gene, J gene, D gene, CDR3 DNA, CDR3 protein. The D gene is left open where the match is weak. Not every row has a clone size; where given, it reads once, few, many or a size class.

>few|TRBV5-1|TRBJ2-5|TRBD2
TGCGCCAGCAGCTTGGTGGCCGGGGGGGCTAGAGAGACCCAGTACTTC
CASSLVAGGARETQYF
>NA|TRBV9|TRBJ2-1|NA
TGTGCCAGCAGCGAGGTATTCGGAGTTGGTCCTTACAATGAGCAGTTCTTC
CASSEVFGVGPYNEQFF
>few|TRBV10-1|TRBJ2-7|TRBD2
TGCGCCAGCAGGGTTAGCGGGGTGATTCCCTACGAGCAGTACTTC
CASRVSGVIPYEQYF
>NA|TRBV30|TRBJ1-1|TRBD1
TGTGCCTGGAGCGGACAGGGATGGACTGAAGCTTTCTTT
CAWSGQGWTEAFF
>few|TRBV5-4|TRBJ2-1|NA
TGTGCCAGCAGCTTTGGCCAGATTACCTACAATGAGCAGTTCTTC
CASSFGQITYNEQFF
>NA|TRBV12-3/TRBV12-4|TRBJ1-4|TRBD1
TGTGCCAGCAGTGGGACAGGCGAAAAACTGTTTTTT
CASSGTGEKLFF
>NA|TRBV5-1|TRBJ1-2|NA
TGCGCCAGCAGCCTCCCCAAGGGGAACTATGGCTACACCTTC
CASSLPKGNYGYTF
>once|TRBV29-1|TRBJ2-2|NA
TGCAGCGTTCTGGAGCCTAGCGGGGAGCTGTTTTTT
CSVLEPSGELFF
>NA|TRBV7-9|TRBJ2-1|NA
TGTGCCAGCAGCTTACTAGCTAATGAGCAGTTCTTC
CASSLLANEQFF
>NA|TRBV5-5|TRBJ2-7|TRBD1
TGTGCCAGCAGCCTGAGTGGGACAGGGAATCGCGAGCAGTACTTC
CASSLSGTGNREQYF
>few|TRBV7-6|TRBJ1-1|NA
TGTGCCAGCAGCTTAGCTGCACAGGGTGAAGCTTTCTTT
CASSLAAQGEAFF
>once|TRBV3-1/TRBV3-2|TRBJ1-1|NA
TGTGCCAGCAGCCTGGGCAGGCTTAACACTGAAGCTTTCTTT
CASSLGRLNTEAFF
>NA|TRBV3-1/TRBV3-2|TRBJ2-5|NA
TGTGCCAGCAGCCAAGTCGAGAGTACAGAGACCCAGTACTTC
CASSQVESTETQYF
>NA|TRBV9|TRBJ2-3|TRBD2
TGTGCCAGCAGCGCCGGGGGGGCCCCAGATACGCAGTATTTT
CASSAGGAPDTQYF
>NA|TRBV5-1|TRBJ2-1|TRBD2
TGCGCCAGCAGCCGAAGGACTAGCGGGGGCCACTACAATGAGCAGTTCTTC
CASSRRTSGGHYNEQFF
>once|TRBV18|TRBJ1-6|TRBD1
TGTGCCAGCTCAACCGCAGGACAGGGGCGGATCGGGTCCCTCCACTTT
CASSTAGQGRIGSLHF
>NA|TRBV24-1|TRBJ2-5|NA
TGTGCCACAGGGGGATTTCAAGAGACCCAGTACTTC
CATGGFQETQYF